This entry lists 31 T cell receptor beta chains sequenced from one sample in a study of identical twins. A single record per CDR3 protein comes from TCRdb applying MiXCR to the 5' RACE reads. The data show some 560,000 distinct CDR3 sequences, just under 10% seen once. These sequences were also reported in another study, on yellow fever vaccine responses in identical twins.

Material: PBMCs. These receptors were obtained from a woman between 18 and 29 years old in good health.

The V and J genes are TRBV6-5 and TRBJ2-1; 13 positions agree with TRBD2. The CDR3 contains 19 residues. The germline CDR1 and CDR2 sequences are MNHEY and SVGAGI. Trimming at V came to 4 bases and at J to 2 bases, leaving 11 bases not matched to a gene. The CDR3 loop reads CASSSGLAGSHAAYNEQFF. DNA of the CDR3: TGTGCCAGCAGTTCGGGACTAGCGGGGAGCCACGCCGCCTACAATGAGCAGTTCTTC.

V usage is TRBV7-2 and J usage is TRBJ2-5; D ambiguous. This CDR3 is 15 amino acids long. Germline assignment: CDR1 SGHTA and CDR2 FQGNSA. V lost 2 bases, J lost 0 bases, and 10 bases lay in between. CDR3 residues: CASSLPRMDQETQYF. The CDR3 nucleotides are TGTGCCAGCAGCTTACCGCGGATGGACCAAGAGACCCAGTACTTC.

This clonotype was picked up many times. J is TRBJ1-4 and V is TRBV5-1; maybe TRBD1 (5 bases). Trimming took off 1 base at V and 8 bases at J, with 12 bases between the two ends. Germline assignment: CDR1 SGHRS and CDR2 YFSETQ. This CDR3 is built from 14 residues. In DNA form, the CDR3 reads TGCGCCAGCAGCTTGCGGGGGGGGAGCGAAAAACTGTTTTTT. Translated: CASSLRGGSEKLFF.

The chain recombines TRBV6-1 with TRBJ1-5; the D gene is possibly TRBD1 (6 bases). Between the trimmed V and J ends, which lost 5 bases and 6 bases, there was a span of 14 bases. Per the germline V gene, CDR1 is MNHNS and CDR2 is SASEGT. This CDR3 is built from 14 residues. CDR3: CASSTGSTAQPQHF. The CDR3 coding sequence is TGTGCCAGCAGTACAGGGTCCACAGCTCAGCCCCAGCATTTT.

There are many counts of this clonotype. This chain links TRBV4-3 with TRBJ1-6; D gene uncertain. The germline CDR1 and CDR2 sequences are LGHNA and YSLEER. The CDR3 contains 16 residues. Trimming removed 0 bases from V and 10 bases from J, with 16 bases in between. The CDR3 here is CASSQDLKSGNSPLHF. Written as DNA, the CDR3 is TGCGCCAGCAGCCAAGACCTCAAATCGGGAAACTCACCCCTCCACTTT.

The chain has TRBV6-5 and TRBJ2-5; possibly TRBD2 for D (6 bases). Germline lookup yields CDR1 MNHEY and CDR2 SVGAGI. The CDR3 is 14 residues long. The germline V and J ends were trimmed by 2 bases and 5 bases, with 12 bases remaining between them. The CDR3 sequence: CASSYRAGSETQYF. The CDR3 nucleotides read TGTGCCAGCAGTTACCGAGCGGGTTCCGAGACCCAGTACTTC.

This clonotype appeared a few times. The J gene is TRBJ2-1, the V gene TRBV19, with D hard to call. Germline CDR1 LNHDA, CDR2 SQIVND (reference sequence). This CDR3 comprises 12 residues. V was clipped by 2 bases and J by 10 bases, with 9 bases between them. CDR3 in amino acids: CASSIRSWEQFF. The CDR3 DNA follows: TGTGCCAGTAGTATACGGTCTTGGGAGCAGTTCTTC.

The CDR3 sequence: CTSSQDPLVGSTDTQYF. In nucleotides, the CDR3 is TGCACCAGCAGCCAAGATCCCCTAGTGGGGTCCACAGATACGCAGTATTTT. The chain has TRBV1 and TRBJ2-3; the table's D gene call, TRBD2, was not cross checked with the DNA. TRBV1 represents a pseudogene. The CDR3 spans 17 residues.

This chain uses TRBV28 with TRBJ1-1; D gene ambiguous. Trimming cost V 5 bases and J 7 bases, with 11 bases left between them. The germline V gene has CDR1 MDHEN and CDR2 SYDVKM. The CDR3 runs 12 residues. CDR3 DNA sequence: TGTGCCAGCAGTACCCGGGCCGTTGAAGCTTTCTTT. This gives the protein CASSTRAVEAFF.

Here the CDR3 DNA reads TGCAGCGTTGAGTTGGCTAGCGGCACAGATACGCAGTATTTT. Amino acids: CSVELASGTDTQYF. The J gene is TRBJ2-3, the V gene TRBV29-1; a possible D gene is TRBD2 (6 bases). Germline V gene sequence: CDR1 SQVTM, CDR2 ANQGSEA. The ends were cut back, 3 bases at V and 1 base at J, with 11 bases in the middle. The CDR3 consists of 14 residues.

This chain connects TRBV4-3 to TRBJ2-4; TRBD2 agrees at 9 bases. The CDR3 is 18 residues long. V lost 0 bases, J lost 5 bases, and 11 bases stayed unmatched. From germline, CDR1 is LGHNA and CDR2 YSLEER. The CDR3 region has the DNA TGCGCCAGCAGCCAAGATCACGGTAGCGGGAGAGTCCAAAACATTCAGTACTTC. This translates into CASSQDHGSGRVQNIQYF.

This clonotype was counted between two and nine times. The V gene is TRBV29-1, the J gene TRBJ2-1; D unclear. Trimming removed 1 base at V and 6 bases at J, with 10 bases between. This CDR3 has 13 amino acids. CDR1 is SQVTM and CDR2 is ANQGSEA in the germline V gene. The CDR3 region has the DNA TGCAGCGTTGAAGCCCGAGCCCTCAATGAGCAGTTCTTC. As protein: CSVEARALNEQFF.

V gene TRBV12-3 or TRBV12-4 combines with J gene TRBJ2-3; 8 bases fit TRBD2. This CDR3 spans 22 amino acids. V was clipped by 5 bases and J by 1 base; unmatched bases: 26. The CDR3 protein is CASSPHRGSGENSGIGTDTQYF. DNA of the CDR3: TGTGCCAGCAGTCCTCACCGGGGTAGCGGGGAAAACAGTGGAATCGGCACAGATACGCAGTATTTT.

The chain joins TRBV6-5 to TRBJ2-7; D is unresolved. Per germline, CDR1 MNHEY and CDR2 SVGAGI. The CDR3 is 14 amino acids. The V end was cut by 1 base, the J end by 1 base, with 8 bases between. CDR3 nucleotides: TGTGCCAGCAGTTACTGGCAGTCTTCCTACGAGCAGTACTTC. Protein: CASSYWQSSYEQYF.

This clonotype was detected only a few times. J is TRBJ2-2 and V is TRBV3-1; 10 bases are shared with TRBD2. The J segment lost 7 bases and the V segment lost 0 bases, leaving 5 bases of the junction unmatched. Germline CDR1 LGHDT, CDR2 YNNKEL (reference sequence). The CDR3 totals 16 residues. The CDR3 DNA sequence: TGTGCCAGCAGCCAAGACCGACTAGCGGGCAGCGGGGAGCTGTTTTTT. It is translated as CASSQDRLAGSGELFF. The full variable domain, completed using reference TRBV3-1 and TRBJ2-2, is DTAVSQTPKYLVTQMGNDKSIKCEQNLGHDTMYWYKQDSKKFLKIMFSYNNKELIINETVPNRFSPKSPDKAHLNLHINSLELGDSAVYFCASSQDRLAGSGELFFGEGSRLTVL.

This clonotype was counted only a few times. The J gene is TRBJ2-1, the V gene TRBV7-9; D is possibly TRBD2 (5 bases). Germline V gives CDR1 SEHNR, CDR2 FQNEAQ (reference sequence). The CDR3 is made up of 12 amino acids. V gave up 9 bases and J gave up 2 bases, with 8 bases separating them. The CDR3 sequence: CARDYPYNEQFF. The CDR3 DNA sequence: TGTGCCAGAGACTATCCCTACAATGAGCAGTTCTTC. Full variable domain (rest looked up from reference TRBV7-9 and TRBJ2-1): DTGVSQNPRHKITKRGQNVTFRCDPISEHNRLYWYRQTLGQGPEFLTYFQNEAQLEKSRLLSDRFSAERPKGSFSTLEIQRTEQGDSAMYLCARDYPYNEQFFGPGTRLTVL.

This clonotype was detected a few times. The chain is built from TRBV20-1 and TRBJ2-1; the D is unclear. In germline, CDR1 is DFQATT, CDR2 SNEGSKA (reference sequence). The CDR3 is 16 amino acids. Trimming shortened V by 5 bases and J by 0 bases, and 17 bases separated the two germline ends. The CDR3 coding sequence is TGCAGTGCTGATCCCGGAAGCAGGAGCTCCTACAATGAGCAGTTCTTC. It yields the protein CSADPGSRSSYNEQFF.

The chain has TRBV29-1 and TRBJ2-1, with D possibly matching TRBD1 (5 bases). The CDR3 has 13 residues. Germline values: CDR1 SQVTM, CDR2 ANQGSEA. The CDR3 nucleotides are TGCAGAGTGGGGCTGACGTCCTACAATGAGCAGTTCTTC. This gives the protein CRVGLTSYNEQFF.

This clonotype was picked up many times. The CDR3 sequence is CSARGSFSGANVLTF. Here the CDR3 DNA reads TGCAGTGCTAGAGGCTCTTTCTCTGGGGCCAACGTCCTGACTTTC. The chain has TRBV20-1 and TRBJ2-6; D is undetermined. Trimming removed 1 base at V and 0 bases at J, with 7 bases between. Germline V gene data show CDR1 as DFQATT and CDR2 as SNEGSKA (reference sequence). This CDR3 is 15 amino acids long.

The chain joins TRBV24-1 to TRBJ1-2; possible D gene TRBD1, 6 bases. Germline V gene lookup returns CDR1 KGHDR and CDR2 SFDVKD. V gave up 3 bases and J gave up 7 bases, with 11 bases separating them. The CDR3 is made up of 13 amino acids. CDR3 residues: CATSDPTGPGYTF. The CDR3 DNA reads as TGTGCCACCAGTGATCCAACAGGGCCTGGCTACACCTTC.

This rearrangement joins TRBV3-1 to TRBJ1-2; D gene ambiguous. Germline assignment: CDR1 LGHDT and CDR2 YNNKEL (reference sequence). The CDR3 totals 14 residues. V lost 0 bases to trimming and J lost 4 bases, with 9 bases between them. In DNA form, the CDR3 reads TGTGCCAGCAGCCAAGACCCCCGTCTCTATGGCTACACCTTC. Amino acids: CASSQDPRLYGYTF. The full variable domain, with the rest looked up from reference TRBV3-1 and TRBJ1-2, is DTAVSQTPKYLVTQMGNDKSIKCEQNLGHDTMYWYKQDSKKFLKIMFSYNNKELIINETVPNRFSPKSPDKAHLNLHINSLELGDSAVYFCASSQDPRLYGYTFGSGTRLTVV.

The rearrangement joins TRBV4-3 to TRBJ2-3; tentatively, D is TRBD2 (6 bases). Germline CDR1 reads LGHNA; CDR2 reads YSLEER. The V gene lost 2 bases and the J gene lost 2 bases, with 11 bases spanning the gap. The CDR3 runs to 15 residues. The CDR3 nucleotides are TGCGCCAGCAGCCAAACCGGGGGATTCACAGATACGCAGTATTTT. This encodes CASSQTGGFTDTQYF.

This clonotype was observed a few times. The chain links TRBV5-5 to TRBJ2-1; 7 bases are shared with TRBD2. J lost 7 bases, V lost 0 bases, and 10 bases had no gene match. Looked up from germline, CDR1 is SGHKS and CDR2 is YYEKEE (reference sequence). This CDR3 contains 16 residues. The CDR3 loop reads CASSLAGGRAGNEQFF. The CDR3 DNA is TGTGCCAGCAGCTTGGCCGGGGGGAGGGCCGGGAATGAGCAGTTCTTC.

This clonotype was detected ten times or more. This chain links TRBV6-1 with TRBJ2-7, with 8 bases that match TRBD1. This CDR3 has 14 amino acids. Germline V lookup: CDR1 MNHNS, CDR2 SASEGT. Unmatched junction bases numbered 6, after V lost 6 bases and J lost 2 bases. The chain's CDR3 is CASSRQGPPYEQYF. CDR3 in DNA: TGTGCCAGCAGCCGACAGGGGCCCCCCTACGAGCAGTACTTC.

In this sample, this clonotype turned up a few times. J is TRBJ2-3 and V is TRBV27, with 8 bases lining up with TRBD1. V lost 3 bases, J lost 5 bases, and 10 bases stayed unmatched. Germline V lookup: CDR1 MNHEY, CDR2 SMNVEV (reference sequence). The CDR3 has 16 residues. CDR3 DNA sequence: TGTGCCAGCAGTTTGTCGGGGGACAGGTTGTTAGATACGCAGTATTTT. Its protein is CASSLSGDRLLDTQYF.

Many counts were recorded for this clonotype. The V gene is TRBV11-2, the J gene TRBJ2-7; D remains ambiguous. The V end was cut by 2 bases, the J end by 3 bases, with 8 bases between. Looked up from germline, CDR1 is SGHAT and CDR2 is FQNNGV. The CDR3 loop spans 13 amino acids. The CDR3 DNA sequence: TGTGCCAGCAGCTTAACGGACCTCTACGAGCAGTACTTC. Translating gives CASSLTDLYEQYF.

This clonotype showed up just a few times. The chain recombines TRBV20-1 with TRBJ2-3; no definite D call. The CDR3 is 13 amino acids. Trimming shortened V by 5 bases and J by 10 bases, and 19 bases separated the two germline ends. The germline V gene encodes CDR1 DFQATT and CDR2 SNEGSKA (reference sequence). CDR3 nucleotides: TGCAGTGCTCTGGACCGAGACGACGGGTCGCAGTATTTT. Translation: CSALDRDDGSQYF.

The chain joins TRBV6-2 or TRBV6-3 to TRBJ2-5; TRBD1 is a possible D gene (6 bases). From germline, CDR1 is MNHEY and CDR2 SVGEGT. V was shortened by 4 bases and J by 10 bases, with 16 bases between the two germline ends. The CDR3 contains 13 residues. The CDR3 loop is CASSWVVETGQYF. DNA for the CDR3: TGTGCCAGCAGTTGGGTCGTCGAGACAGGCCAGTACTTC.

This clonotype was observed a few times. V usage is TRBV29-1 and J usage is TRBJ1-2; D call uncertain. Trimming cost V 0 bases and J 3 bases, with 8 bases left between them. Looked up from germline, CDR1 is SQVTM and CDR2 is ANQGSEA. The CDR3 consists of 13 residues. The CDR3 here is CSVEDVSDYGYTF. As DNA, the CDR3 is TGCAGCGTTGAAGATGTGTCAGACTATGGCTACACCTTC.

V is TRBV6-5 and J is TRBJ2-7; D is uncertain. V was shortened by 0 bases and J by 2 bases, with 11 bases between the two germline ends. The CDR3 is made up of 15 amino acids. Germline CDR1 and CDR2: MNHEY and SVGAGI. CDR3 DNA: TGTGCCAGCAGTTACTCCCCCAGGCCCCCCTACGAGCAGTACTTC. Its protein product is CASSYSPRPPYEQYF.

This clonotype was detected only once. V and J are TRBV30 and TRBJ2-7; TRBD1 matches at 7 bases. CDR1 and CDR2 (germline): GTSNPN, SVGIG (reference sequence). The CDR3 extends over 16 amino acids. V trimming: 7 bases; J trimming: 0 bases; junction bases outside the gene matches: 15. The CDR3 nucleotides read TGTGCCTCGAACTACTTCGACAGGGCCAGCTCCTACGAGCAGTACTTC. This translates into CASNYFDRASSYEQYF.